Below, one T cell receptor (beta chain) is given with its context. The protocol was immunoSEQ multiplex PCR, while the TCRdb copy is restricted to in-frame clones and leaves out a portion. The table has 150,000 to 250,000 clones, around three quarters seen once; the top ten hold around an eighth. The ends lost 6 bases at V and 4 bases at J; junction bases unmatched: 6. The germline V gene has CDR1 LNHDA and CDR2 SQIVND (reference sequence). The CDR3 is 14 amino acids. The record originates from a study of cytotoxic CD8 clonotypes in ibrutinib-treated CLL. Source: PBMCs, taken after 24 months of ibrutinib treatment. This TCR came from a human donor with chronic lymphocytic leukemia. V is TRBV19 and J is TRBJ1-2, with 9 bases that match TRBD1. CDR3 residues: CASSHQTGGYGYTF. In nucleotides, the CDR3 is TGTGCCAGTAGCCACCAGACAGGGGGCTATGGCTACACCTTC.